A single sample gave rise to the 6 T cell receptor beta chains below, sequenced in a study of Graves' ophthalmopathy and Graves' hyperthyroidism. CDR3 regions of TCR beta were amplified from RNA transcripts. HTBI primers served in a first-round RT-PCR, which a second-round multiplex PCR followed. TCRdb independently ran MiXCR on the multiplex PCR reads; one entry per CDR3 protein. Here the sample spans hundreds of thousands of distinct CDR3 sequences, over 20% being singletons. The sequencing input was peripheral blood. The receptors were sampled from a woman younger than 30 with stable Graves' hyperthyroidism.

V and J are TRBV6-2 or TRBV6-3 and TRBJ2-4; D tentatively reads TRBD1 or TRBD2 (6 bases each). Germline CDR1 is MNHEY and CDR2 is SVGEGT. V lost 5 bases to trimming and J lost 2 bases, with 19 bases between them. The CDR3 loop spans 17 amino acids. The CDR3 loop is CASSPRTGAGTKNIQYF. CDR3 nucleotides: TGTGCCAGCAGTCCTCGTACGGGGGCGGGGACCAAAAACATTCAGTACTTC.

This clonotype was seen at least ten times. This chain joins TRBV20-1 and TRBJ2-2; D is possibly TRBD2 (6 bases). The CDR3 contains 14 residues. Germline assignment: CDR1 DFQATT and CDR2 SNEGSKA (reference sequence). Trimming took 5 bases from V and 9 from J, leaving 19 bases between them. CDR3 bases: TGCAGTGCTGAAGCTCCTCAGGGACTCCGGGAGCTGTTTTTT. It translates to CSAEAPQGLRELFF.

Many counts were recorded for this clonotype. This chain connects TRBV6-1 to TRBJ1-6; D might be TRBD1 (5 bases). Germline V gives CDR1 MNHNS, CDR2 SASEGT. The CDR3 consists of 16 residues. The V and J ends lost 0 bases and 7 bases respectively, with 13 bases between them. The CDR3 region is CASSEAQGAPNSPLHF. The CDR3, as DNA: TGTGCCAGCAGTGAAGCGCAGGGAGCACCCAATTCACCCCTCCACTTT.

There are many counts of this clonotype. The genes are TRBV6-1 and TRBJ2-5; D is unresolved. The CDR3 length is 14 residues. Germline CDR1 is MNHNS and CDR2 is SASEGT. V was cut by 5 bases and J by 1 base, with 11 bases left in between. CDR3 nucleotides: TGTGCCAGCAGTCCGTTGGACCCCCAAGAGACCCAGTACTTC. Translation: CASSPLDPQETQYF.

This clonotype was seen repeatedly, ten times or more. The rearrangement links TRBV5-1 to TRBJ1-1, with D unclear. The CDR3 runs 14 residues. Germline values: CDR1 SGHRS, CDR2 YFSETQ. Trimming removed 4 bases at V and 3 bases at J, with 13 bases between. The CDR3 loop reads CASSLQPRDTEAFF. The CDR3, as DNA: TGCGCCAGCAGCCTCCAGCCGAGGGACACTGAAGCTTTCTTT.

The table lists this clonotype with many counts. The chain combines TRBV30 with TRBJ1-1, with 10 positions matching TRBD1. CDR1 is GTSNPN and CDR2 is SVGIG in the germline V gene (reference sequence). CDR3 length equals 14 residues. V lost 2 bases and J lost 5; bases outside the gene matches: 5. CDR3 loop: CAWSRDRGPTEAFF. The CDR3 region has the DNA TGTGCCTGGAGTAGGGACAGGGGACCGACTGAAGCTTTCTTT.